Following are 17 T cell receptor beta chains from one sample sequenced in a study of OX40 agonist ivuxolimab in advanced cancers. Clones were sequenced by immunoSEQ multiplex PCR, and TCRdb holds only the in-frame ones, with some missing. The sample consists of around 53,000 clones, approximately 90% of them appearing once. This specimen was CD4+ or CD8+ T cells sorted from blood, taken in a trial of the OX40 agonist ivuxolimab. The receptor set was obtained from an adult with an advanced solid tumor such as melanoma, head and neck, liver or kidney cancer.

The chain is built from TRBV7-9 and TRBJ2-7, with 8 bases fitting TRBD1. The germline V gene has CDR1 SEHNR and CDR2 FQNEAQ (reference sequence). This CDR3 is built from 15 residues. V lost 3 bases, J lost 2 bases, and 6 bases stayed unmatched. CDR3 nucleotide sequence: TGTGCCAGCAGCTTTACACAGGGACAGGCCTACGAGCAGTACTTC. This translates into CASSFTQGQAYEQYF.

The rearrangement links TRBV7-8 to TRBJ2-3, with TRBD1 as a possible D gene (5 bases). Germline V CDR1 and CDR2: SGHVS, FQNEAQ. Trimming stripped 1 base from V and 2 bases from J, with 19 bases between. The CDR3 loop spans 18 amino acids. The CDR3, as DNA: TGTGCCAGCAGCTTAGTAATCCCCGAGACAGCTAACACAGATACGCAGTATTTT. It specifies CASSLVIPETANTDTQYF.

Written as DNA, the CDR3 is TGTGCCAGCAGCCAAGATTCGTTCAGGACCAATGAGCAGTTCTTC. Translation: CASSQDSFRTNEQFF. The V and J genes are TRBV14 and TRBJ2-1; D gene unclear. CDR3 length equals 15 residues. V gave up 0 bases and J gave up 6 bases, with 12 bases separating them. CDR1 and CDR2 from the germline V gene are SGHDN and FVKESK. Based on the CDR3 plus reference TRBV14 and TRBJ2-1, the full variable domain is EAGVTQFPSHSVIEKGQTVTLRCDPISGHDNLYWYRRVMGKEIKFLLHFVKESKQDESGMPNNRFLAERTGGTYSTLKVQPAELEDSGVYFCASSQDSFRTNEQFFGPGTRLTVL.

V usage is TRBV15 and J usage is TRBJ2-5, with D maybe TRBD1 (8 bases). Trimming pared 5 bases from V and 4 bases from J, leaving 14 bases between. Per the germline V gene, CDR1 is LNHNV and CDR2 is YYDKDF (reference sequence). The CDR3 extends over 14 amino acids. CDR3 residues: CATSAYRGGETQYF. Here the CDR3 DNA reads TGTGCCACCAGCGCTTACAGGGGGGGAGAGACCCAGTACTTC.

The V call is TRBV5-1, the J call TRBJ1-3, with unresolved D. The germline V and J ends were trimmed by 5 bases and 0 bases, with 6 bases remaining between them. This CDR3 has 13 amino acids. Germline loops: CDR1 SGHRS, CDR2 YFSETQ. CDR3 nucleotides: TGCGCCAGCAGGGGTCTCTCTGGAAACACCATATATTTT. Encoded protein: CASRGLSGNTIYF. Drawing the rest from reference TRBV5-1 and TRBJ1-3, the complete variable domain is KAGVTQTPRYLIKTRGQQVTLSCSPISGHRSVSWYQQTPGQGLQFLFEYFSETQRNKGNFPGRFSGRQFSNSRSEMNVSTLELGDSALYLCASRGLSGNTIYFGEGSWLTVV.

The chain employs TRBV9 and TRBJ2-1; no clear D gene. In germline, CDR1 is SGDLS, CDR2 YYNGEE. V shed 4 bases and J shed 0 bases, with 5 bases lying between them. CDR3 length: 13 residues. The CDR3 is CASSTSSYNEQFF. As DNA, the CDR3 is TGTGCCAGCAGCACAAGCTCCTACAATGAGCAGTTCTTC. Full variable domain (missing parts from reference TRBV9 and TRBJ2-1): DSGVTQTPKHLITATGQRVTLRCSPRSGDLSVYWYQQSLDQGLQFLIQYYNGEERAKGNILERFSAQQFPDLHSELNLSSLELGDSALYFCASSTSSYNEQFFGPGTRLTVL.

The gene calls are TRBV28 and TRBJ1-5; TRBD1 matches at 12 bases. With V trimmed by 2 bases and J by 4 bases, 6 bases remained unmatched. The CDR3 loop spans 17 amino acids. The germline CDR1 and CDR2 sequences are MDHEN and SYDVKM. As DNA, the CDR3 is TGTGCCAGCAGTTTACCGGGACAGGGGGCTGGAAATCAGCCCCAGCATTTT. Encoded protein: CASSLPGQGAGNQPQHF.

The chain couples TRBV7-9 to TRBJ2-4; the match to TRBD2 covers 9 bases. Trimming cost V 5 bases and J 9 bases; bases outside gene matches: 11. This CDR3 comprises 15 residues. Germline V CDR1 and CDR2: SEHNR, FQNEAQ (reference sequence). CDR3 bases: TGTGCCAGCAGCCTGAGCGGGGGGAGTTCGCTCATTCAGTACTTC. Translation: CASSLSGGSSLIQYF.

J is TRBJ1-1 and V is TRBV4-2; D ambiguous. Germline V gene data show CDR1 as LGHNA and CDR2 as YNFKEQ. Trimming pared 7 bases from V and 11 bases from J, leaving 8 bases between. This CDR3 is 9 amino acids long. The CDR3 DNA follows: TGTGCCAGCACCCCCCCCGCTTTCTTT. It codes for CASTPPAFF.

The chain has TRBV5-1 and TRBJ2-5; 13 bases fit TRBD2. Per the germline V gene, CDR1 is SGHRS and CDR2 is YFSETQ. Germline trimming cut 4 bases from V and 0 bases from J; bases unmatched to any gene: 3. CDR3 length: 16 amino acids. The CDR3, as DNA: TGCGCCAGCAGCACGACTAGCGGGAGGTACCAAGAGACCCAGTACTTC. Translation gives CASSTTSGRYQETQYF. The full variable domain, in which reference TRBV5-1 and TRBJ2-5 provide the parts outside the CDR3, is KAGVTQTPRYLIKTRGQQVTLSCSPISGHRSVSWYQQTPGQGLQFLFEYFSETQRNKGNFPGRFSGRQFSNSRSEMNVSTLELGDSALYLCASSTTSGRYQETQYFGPGTRLLVL.

This rearrangement joins TRBV5-1 to TRBJ2-5; possibly TRBD1 or TRBD2 for D (5 bases each). Between the trimmed V and J ends, which lost 0 bases and 5 bases, there was a span of 14 bases. This CDR3 contains 15 residues. Looked up from germline, CDR1 is SGHRS and CDR2 is YFSETQ. CDR3: CASSLVQGVWETQYF. In nucleotides, the CDR3 is TGCGCCAGCAGCTTGGTTCAGGGAGTTTGGGAGACCCAGTACTTC.

In DNA form, the CDR3 reads TGTGCCACCAGCAGAGATTTGGACCGCTACGAGCAGTACTTC. This gives the protein CATSRDLDRYEQYF. The chain recombines TRBV15 with TRBJ2-7; no definite D call. V lost 0 bases to trimming and J lost 3 bases, with 9 bases between them. Per the germline V gene, CDR1 is LNHNV and CDR2 is YYDKDF (reference sequence). This CDR3 region has 14 residues.

V and J are TRBV6-4 and TRBJ2-2; 9 positions match TRBD2. V shed 11 bases, J shed 5 bases, and the junction held 9 bases outside the gene matches. The CDR3 is made up of 14 amino acids. Germline CDR1 and CDR2: MRHNA and SNTAGT. The CDR3 sequence: CAGGSGRETGELFF. CDR3 DNA sequence: TGTGCCGGGGGTAGCGGGAGAGAAACCGGGGAGCTGTTTTTT.

This clone was recorded once. V usage is TRBV7-9 and J usage is TRBJ2-2, with 9 positions matching TRBD2. V shed 2 bases, J shed 3 bases, and the junction held 13 bases outside the gene matches. Germline CDR1 is SEHNR and CDR2 is FQNEAQ (reference sequence). The CDR3 loop spans 19 amino acids. The CDR3 is CASSLTMLAGPRDTGELFF. In DNA, the CDR3 is TGTGCCAGCAGCTTAACTATGCTAGCGGGGCCTCGGGACACCGGGGAGCTGTTTTTT.

V usage is TRBV2 and J usage is TRBJ2-3; the D gene is possibly TRBD2 (6 bases). Per the germline V gene, CDR1 is SNHLY and CDR2 is FYNNEI. Deletions cut 6 bases from V and 6 bases from J, with 10 bases between. This CDR3 is 12 amino acids long. The CDR3 loop reads CASRWGVDTQYF. The CDR3 bases are TGTGCCAGCAGATGGGGGGTGGATACGCAGTATTTT.

This chain joins TRBV5-8 and TRBJ2-1, with 12 nucleotides matching TRBD2. V lost 0 bases, J lost 4 bases, and 8 bases stayed unmatched. This CDR3 comprises 18 residues. Germline assignment: CDR1 SGHTS and CDR2 YDEGEE. For the CDR3, the DNA is TGTGCCAGCAGCTTGGTGGGGACTAGCGGGTTTCCTTACAATGAGCAGTTCTTC. This encodes CASSLVGTSGFPYNEQFF.

J is TRBJ2-7 and V is TRBV5-1; 7 bases match TRBD2. This CDR3 spans 16 amino acids. V was pared by 4 bases and J by 0 bases, with 10 bases of the junction left unmatched. The germline V gene encodes CDR1 SGHRS and CDR2 YFSETQ. The CDR3 reads CASSQGLSGISYEQYF. DNA of the CDR3: TGCGCCAGCAGCCAGGGCCTAAGCGGGATCTCCTACGAGCAGTACTTC.